Below, 10 T cell receptor beta chains from the same sample are listed, as sequenced in a study of shared clonotypes between healthy human individuals. As defined, naive CD8 cells were CD45RO-negative and positively selected for CCR7, with terminally differentiated effector memory CD45RA+ cells excluded. Libraries were prepared by immunoSEQ multiplex PCR; TCRdb keeps only in-frame clonotypes and omits some of them. The profile shows a few million clones, 90% to 95% of them singletons. Sample: naive CD8+ T cells from PBMCs. Receptors originate from a man aged 18 to 30 in good health. Some clones in this sample may be carry-over from other donors' samples.

This chain connects TRBV27 to TRBJ2-7, with D unclear. Germline V gene data show CDR1 as MNHEY and CDR2 as SMNVEV (reference sequence). The CDR3 totals 16 residues. V was shortened by 7 bases and J by 0 bases, with 19 bases between the two germline ends. CDR3: CASTPSWGPSSYEQYF. The CDR3 DNA is TGTGCCAGCACTCCGAGTTGGGGTCCCAGCTCCTACGAGCAGTACTTC.

The chain uses TRBV9 and TRBJ2-3, with 10 positions matching TRBD2. Looked up from germline, CDR1 is SGDLS and CDR2 is YYNGEE. The CDR3 covers 14 residues. Trimming cost V 2 bases and J 4 bases; bases outside gene matches: 1. CDR3 sequence reads: CASSVGTSADTQYF. CDR3 in DNA: TGTGCCAGCAGCGTGGGGACTAGCGCAGATACGCAGTATTTT.

The chain recombines TRBV28 with TRBJ2-1; tentative D call: TRBD1 (6 bases). V was trimmed by 2 bases and J by 6 bases, leaving 20 bases between them. The CDR3 runs 17 residues. CDR1 and CDR2 (germline): MDHEN, SYDVKM. CDR3 amino acids: CASSLDWKDWGLNEQFF. DNA of the CDR3: TGTGCCAGCAGTTTAGATTGGAAGGACTGGGGGCTCAATGAGCAGTTCTTC.

The chain recombines TRBV10-1 with TRBJ1-6, with a possible D match to TRBD1 (5 bases). CDR1 and CDR2 from the germline V gene are WNHNN and SYGVQD (reference sequence). The V and J ends lost 2 bases and 0 bases respectively, with 20 bases between them. The length of the CDR3 is 20 residues. The CDR3: CASSERRKPTGLSYNSPLHF. Written as DNA, the CDR3 is TGCGCCAGCAGTGAGCGGCGGAAACCAACGGGGCTCTCCTATAATTCACCCCTCCACTTT.

The chain combines TRBV5-1 with TRBJ2-1; TRBD2 aligns across 11 bases. This CDR3 contains 18 residues. The V segment lost 2 bases and the J segment 0 bases; nucleotides outside the gene matches: 7. In germline, CDR1 is SGHRS, CDR2 YFSETQ. The CDR3 nucleotides read TGCGCCAGCAGCTTTTGGCTAGCGGGAGGAAGCTCCTACAATGAGCAGTTCTTC. It translates to CASSFWLAGGSSYNEQFF.

This chain uses TRBV13 with TRBJ1-3; TRBD1 agrees at 9 bases. The germline gives CDR1 PRHDT, CDR2 FYEKMQ (reference sequence). The V gene end was trimmed by 4 bases and the J gene end by 5 bases; junction bases not matched to a gene: 12. The CDR3 covers 17 residues. CDR3 DNA: TGTGCCAGCAGCTCCACTTCACAGGGGGCGCGAAGAAACACCATATATTTT. Encoded protein: CASSSTSQGARRNTIYF.

The CDR3 loop reads CSGHTLAGGSEQFF. The CDR3, as DNA: TGCAGCGGGCACACACTAGCGGGAGGATCTGAGCAGTTCTTC. The chain links TRBV29-1 to TRBJ2-1, with 12 bases aligning to TRBD2. This CDR3 comprises 14 residues. V was clipped by 7 bases and J by 9 bases; unmatched bases: 10. CDR1 SQVTM and CDR2 ANQGSEA come from the germline V gene.

For the CDR3, the DNA is TGTGCCAGCAGCTTAAACCGACTAGTCCAAGAGACCCAGTACTTC. As protein: CASSLNRLVQETQYF. This chain connects TRBV7-9 to TRBJ2-5; a possible D gene is TRBD2 (6 bases). V was cut by 2 bases and J by 1 base, with 11 bases left in between. The CDR3 consists of 15 residues. CDR1 SEHNR and CDR2 FQNEAQ come from the germline V gene (reference sequence).

This chain uses TRBV5-1 with TRBJ2-7, with 8 bases that match TRBD1. This CDR3 region has 13 residues. Per the germline V gene, CDR1 is SGHRS and CDR2 is YFSETQ. Trimming removed 3 bases from V and 6 bases from J; junction bases left unmatched: 5. The CDR3 loop reads CASSWTGLGEQYF. CDR3 DNA sequence: TGCGCCAGCAGCTGGACAGGGCTAGGCGAGCAGTACTTC. Full variable domain (rest looked up from reference TRBV5-1 and TRBJ2-7): KAGVTQTPRYLIKTRGQQVTLSCSPISGHRSVSWYQQTPGQGLQFLFEYFSETQRNKGNFPGRFSGRQFSNSRSEMNVSTLELGDSALYLCASSWTGLGEQYFGPGTRLTVT.

V gene TRBV2 combines with J gene TRBJ2-5; 9 nucleotides agree with TRBD2. Per germline, CDR1 SNHLY and CDR2 FYNNEI. Trimming at V came to 9 bases and at J to 4 bases, leaving 0 bases not matched to a gene. This CDR3 spans 11 amino acids. The CDR3 DNA sequence: TGTGCCAGAGCGGGGGGAGAGACCCAGTACTTC. Residues: CARAGGETQYF.